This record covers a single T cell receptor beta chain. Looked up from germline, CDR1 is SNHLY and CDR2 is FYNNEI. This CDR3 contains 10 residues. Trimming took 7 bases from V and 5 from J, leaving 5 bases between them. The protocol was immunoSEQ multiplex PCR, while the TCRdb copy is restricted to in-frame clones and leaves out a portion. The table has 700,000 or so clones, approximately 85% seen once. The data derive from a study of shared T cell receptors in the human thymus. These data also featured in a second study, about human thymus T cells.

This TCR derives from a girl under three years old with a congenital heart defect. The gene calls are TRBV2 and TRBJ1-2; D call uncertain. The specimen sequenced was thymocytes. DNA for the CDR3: TGTGCCAGCACTGTTTATGGCTACACCTTC. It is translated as CASTVYGYTF.